This entry describes one TCR beta chain. TCRdb's table, derived via immunoSEQ multiplex PCR, lists solely in-frame clones and lacks some. The sample has roughly 100,000 clones, about 90% seen once. This CDR3 spans 13 amino acids. Germline values: CDR1 WSHSY, CDR2 SAAADI. The ends were cut back, 3 bases at V and 0 bases at J, with 5 bases in the middle. This specimen comes from a study of control samples from healthy donors and cancer patients. The chain couples TRBV10-2 to TRBJ1-1, with D uncertain. Sequencing input: blood. This clonotype was sampled from a woman aged 18-30 years in good health. The CDR3 coding sequence is TGCGCCAGCAGTGAATACATGAACACTGAAGCTTTCTTT. As protein: CASSEYMNTEAFF.